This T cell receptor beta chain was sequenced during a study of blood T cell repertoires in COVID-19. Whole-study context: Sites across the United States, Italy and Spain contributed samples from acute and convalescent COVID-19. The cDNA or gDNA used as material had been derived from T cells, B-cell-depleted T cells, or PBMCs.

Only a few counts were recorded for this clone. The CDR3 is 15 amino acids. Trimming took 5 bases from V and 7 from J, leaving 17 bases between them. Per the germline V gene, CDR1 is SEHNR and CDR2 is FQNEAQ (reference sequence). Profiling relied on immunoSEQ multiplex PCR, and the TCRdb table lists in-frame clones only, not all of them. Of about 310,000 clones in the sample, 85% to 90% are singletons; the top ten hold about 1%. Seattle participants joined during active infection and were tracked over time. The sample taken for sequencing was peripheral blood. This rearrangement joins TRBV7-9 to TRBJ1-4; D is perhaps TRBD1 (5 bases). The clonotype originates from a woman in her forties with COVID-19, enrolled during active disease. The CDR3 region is CASSALFKGVEKLFF. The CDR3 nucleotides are TGTGCCAGCAGCGCGTTGTTCAAAGGGGTTGAAAAACTGTTTTTT.